Listed below are T cell receptor beta chains from one sample, sequenced in a study of T cell responses to AZD1222 COVID-19 vaccine. The assay was immunoSEQ multiplex PCR, and TCRdb's table has in-frame clones only and misses some. The sample contains tens of thousands of clones, around 80% of which appear only once. The sequenced sample was peripheral blood, obtained on day 0 of AZD1222 vaccination. These receptor sequences come from an adult in good health. Each CDR3 is given without its conserved first and last residue. Each record gives: V gene, CDR3 protein.

V: TRBV16
CDR3: ASSGPFAVAANYGYT

V: TRBV7-2
CDR3: ASSLDPLGAGELF

V: TRBV6-2/TRBV6-3
CDR3: ASSPQWGGADIQY

V: TRBV7-9
CDR3: ASSIDRDSNQPQH

V: TRBV30
CDR3: AWTSGGAKNIQY

V: TRBV6-4
CDR3: ASKSRTLPQETQY

V: TRBV7-2
CDR3: ASSLDRVQETQY

V: TRBV2
CDR3: ASSEAPFIRQAHNSPLH

V: TRBV10-2
CDR3: ASGRLDTGELF

V: TRBV29-1
CDR3: SAGLGGPGAEAF

V: TRBV4-1
CDR3: ASSQGYVGGRLILNEQF

V: TRBV7-2
CDR3: ASSLAPGAYEQY

V: TRBV5-1
CDR3: ASSLAAGSTDTQY

V: TRBV6-5
CDR3: ASRPRGPAYNEQF

V: TRBV6-5
CDR3: ASSYSMGQGYDEQY

V: TRBV5-4
CDR3: ASSLDVTGADTQY

V: TRBV10-1
CDR3: ASSAEAGGKYEQY

V: TRBV19
CDR3: ATRLAGARNEQF

V: TRBV7-8
CDR3: ASSLKGNSYNSPLH

V: TRBV4-3
CDR3: ASSQGAGSSYNEQF

V: TRBV3-1/TRBV3-2
CDR3: ASSQDGRGLF

V: TRBV11-3
CDR3: ASSLDRFSEAF

V: TRBV7-8
CDR3: ASSLARTDRETQY

V: TRBV2
CDR3: ASSPETGSYGYT